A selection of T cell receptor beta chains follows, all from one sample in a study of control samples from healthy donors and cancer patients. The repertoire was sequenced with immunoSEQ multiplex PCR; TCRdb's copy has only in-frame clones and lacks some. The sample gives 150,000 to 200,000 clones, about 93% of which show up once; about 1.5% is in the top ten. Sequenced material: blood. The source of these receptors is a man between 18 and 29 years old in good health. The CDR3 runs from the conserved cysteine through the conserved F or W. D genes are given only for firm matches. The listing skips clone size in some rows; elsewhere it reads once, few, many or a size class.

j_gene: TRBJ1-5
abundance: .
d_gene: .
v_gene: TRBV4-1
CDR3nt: TGCGCCAGCAGCCAAGTTGGGGGGGCCCCTTTCGCTCAGCCCCAGCATTTT
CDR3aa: CASSQVGGAPFAQPQHF

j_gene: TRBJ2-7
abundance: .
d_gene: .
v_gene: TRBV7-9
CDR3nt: TGTGCCAGCAGCCCCACTAGCCTAAACGAGCAGTACTTC
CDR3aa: CASSPTSLNEQYF

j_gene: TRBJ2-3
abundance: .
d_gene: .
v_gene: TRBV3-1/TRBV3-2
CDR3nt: TGTGCCAGCAGCCGACGGGAACCCACAGATACGCAGTATTTT
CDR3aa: CASSRREPTDTQYF

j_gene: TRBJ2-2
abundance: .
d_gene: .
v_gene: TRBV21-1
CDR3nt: TGTGCCAGCAGCCGGGACAGGGAATACACCGGGGAGCTGTTTTTT
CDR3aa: CASSRDREYTGELFF

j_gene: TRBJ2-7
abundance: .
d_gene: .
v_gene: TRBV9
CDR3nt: TGTGCCAGCAGCGTAGGCTGGGGCGGAACCGACGAGCAGTACTTC
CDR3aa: CASSVGWGGTDEQYF

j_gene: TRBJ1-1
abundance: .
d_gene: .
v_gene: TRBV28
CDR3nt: TGTGCCAGCACCCTTTTATTAGGAGGCACTGAAGCTTTCTTT
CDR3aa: CASTLLLGGTEAFF

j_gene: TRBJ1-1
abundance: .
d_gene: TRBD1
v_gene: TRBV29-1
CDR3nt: TGCAGCGTTGGGACAGGGGGAAGGCTCACTGAAGCTTTCTTT
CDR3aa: CSVGTGGRLTEAFF

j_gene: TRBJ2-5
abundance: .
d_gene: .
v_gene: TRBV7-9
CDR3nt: TGTGCCAGCAGCAGGGACAAACCCCAAGAGACCCAGTACTTC
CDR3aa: CASSRDKPQETQYF

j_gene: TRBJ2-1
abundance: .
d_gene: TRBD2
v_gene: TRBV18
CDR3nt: TGTGCCAGCTCGCTCATAAATAGCGGGGGGACGGGGAAGCAGTTCTTC
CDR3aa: CASSLINSGGTGKQFF

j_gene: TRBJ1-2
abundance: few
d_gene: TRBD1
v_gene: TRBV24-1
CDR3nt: TGTGCCACCAGTCATCCAGGGGGTGGCTACACCTTC
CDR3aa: CATSHPGGGYTF

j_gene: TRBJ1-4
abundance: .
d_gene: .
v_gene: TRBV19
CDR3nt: TGTGCCAGTAGTGCCATAGATGCAACTAATGAAAAACTGTTTTTT
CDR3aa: CASSAIDATNEKLFF

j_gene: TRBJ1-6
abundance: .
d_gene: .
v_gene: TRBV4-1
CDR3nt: TGCGCCAGCAGCCCATGGCTGGGATCGACCTATAATTCACCCCTCCACTTT
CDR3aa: CASSPWLGSTYNSPLHF

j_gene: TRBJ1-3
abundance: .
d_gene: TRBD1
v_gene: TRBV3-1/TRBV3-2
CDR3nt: TGTGCCAGCAGCCCGGGACAGGGTATAGGAAACACCATATATTTT
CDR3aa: CASSPGQGIGNTIYF

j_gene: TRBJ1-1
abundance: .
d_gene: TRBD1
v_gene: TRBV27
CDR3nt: TGTGCCAGCAGTTTTACCACAGGGGACGACACTGAAGCTTTCTTT
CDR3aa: CASSFTTGDDTEAFF

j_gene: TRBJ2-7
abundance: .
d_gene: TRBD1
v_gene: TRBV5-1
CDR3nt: TGCGCCAGCAGCCCTAGGGATCGGTTGGGACAGACCTACGAGCAGTACTTC
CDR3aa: CASSPRDRLGQTYEQYF

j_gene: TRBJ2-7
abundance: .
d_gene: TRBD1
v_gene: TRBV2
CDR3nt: TGTGCCAGCAATTCAAGGACAGGGGGCGACGAGCAGTACTTC
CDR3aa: CASNSRTGGDEQYF

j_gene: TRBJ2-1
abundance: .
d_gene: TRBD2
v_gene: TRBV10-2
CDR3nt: TGCGCCACGTCCGGGACTAGTCCCAATGAGCAGTTCTTC
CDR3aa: CATSGTSPNEQFF

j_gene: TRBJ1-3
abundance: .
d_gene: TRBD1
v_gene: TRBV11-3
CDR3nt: TGTGCCAGCAGCTTTATAGGGGGCAGAAACACCATATATTTT
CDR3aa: CASSFIGGRNTIYF

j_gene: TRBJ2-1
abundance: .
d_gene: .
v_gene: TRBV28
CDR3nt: TGTGCCAGCCATGTGGTAGGGGGCAATGAGCAGTTCTTC
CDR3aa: CASHVVGGNEQFF

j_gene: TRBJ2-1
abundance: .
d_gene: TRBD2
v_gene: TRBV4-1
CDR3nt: TGCGCCAGCAGCCAAGATCTAACTAGCGGGCGAGGAAATGAGCAGTTCTTC
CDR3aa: CASSQDLTSGRGNEQFF

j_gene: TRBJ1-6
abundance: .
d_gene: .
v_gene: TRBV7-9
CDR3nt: TGTGCCAGCAGCTTAGCAGACACAGTCAATTCACCCCTCCACTTT
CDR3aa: CASSLADTVNSPLHF

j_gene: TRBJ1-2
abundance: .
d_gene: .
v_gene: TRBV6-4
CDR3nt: TGTGCCAGGGCGCCGGAGACTAACTATGGCTACACCTTC
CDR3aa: CARAPETNYGYTF

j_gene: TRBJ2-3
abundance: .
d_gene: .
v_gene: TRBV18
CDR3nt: TGTGCCAGCTCACAAGGGAGAAACGCAGATACGCAGTATTTT
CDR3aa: CASSQGRNADTQYF

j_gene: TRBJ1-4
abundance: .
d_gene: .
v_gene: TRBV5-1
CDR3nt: TGCGCCAGCAGCTTGGAAGGGGCAACGAATGAAAAACTGTTTTTT
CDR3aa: CASSLEGATNEKLFF

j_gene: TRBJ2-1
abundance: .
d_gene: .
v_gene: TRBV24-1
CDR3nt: TGTGCCACCAGCCGGCAGGACGGGTACAATGAGCAGTTCTTC
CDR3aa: CATSRQDGYNEQFF

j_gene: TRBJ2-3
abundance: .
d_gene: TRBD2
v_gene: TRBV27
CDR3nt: TGTGCCAGCAGCCCTTTGCGGGGGGTCAGCACAGATACGCAGTATTTT
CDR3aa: CASSPLRGVSTDTQYF

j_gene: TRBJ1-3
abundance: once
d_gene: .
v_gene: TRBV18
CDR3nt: TGTGCCAGCTCACTGGGTGTAGGGCTCTCTGGAAACACCATATATTTT
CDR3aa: CASSLGVGLSGNTIYF

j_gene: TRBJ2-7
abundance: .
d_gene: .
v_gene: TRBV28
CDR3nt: TGTGCCAGCAGTACCGGGGTCTTAACCTCCTACGAGCAGTACTTC
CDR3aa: CASSTGVLTSYEQYF

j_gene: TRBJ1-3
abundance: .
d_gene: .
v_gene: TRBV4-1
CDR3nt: TGCGCCAGCAGCCCCCACACGGGCATCTCTGGAAACACCATATATTTT
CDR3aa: CASSPHTGISGNTIYF

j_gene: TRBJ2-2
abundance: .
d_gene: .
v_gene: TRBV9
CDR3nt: TGTGCCAGCAGCGCCGGGACTCCGGGGGGGGAGCTGTTTTTT
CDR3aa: CASSAGTPGGELFF